The present T cell receptor (beta chain) was sequenced within a study of CD8 T cells in ankylosing spondylitis. Points from the study as a whole: Disease-linked clones were found to be CD8+ and relatively rare in peripheral blood. Existing reports had already noted some motif variants in reactive arthritis synovial fluid and blood. What appeared characteristic of ankylosing spondylitis blood was a TCR beta motif of several highly homologous variants.

TCRdb used MiXCR to reprocess the 5' RACE reads, holding one entry per CDR3 protein. The sample lists some 250,000 distinct CDR3 sequences; around 25% were seen once. As regards this clonotype: Its antigen is undetermined.

The germline CDR1 and CDR2 sequences are SGHTA and FQGNSA. The CDR3 is 13 residues long. V was cut by 3 bases and J by 9 bases, with 12 bases left in between. What was sequenced was blood, either unsorted or a sorted T cell fraction (not recorded which). This chain links TRBV7-2 with TRBJ2-1; a weak D match, TRBD2 (6 bases). The origin of this receptor is a male donor with ankylosing spondylitis or in good health (not recorded which). The CDR3 reads CASSLRLEREQFF. Here the CDR3 DNA reads TGTGCCAGCAGCTTGAGACTAGAACGTGAGCAGTTCTTC.